This record looks at one T cell receptor (beta chain) sequence and its context. This CDR3 has 15 residues. V lost 6 bases and J lost 4; bases outside the gene matches: 7. CDR1 is SEHNR, CDR2 FQNEAQ, per germline (reference sequence). This entry comes from a study of cytomegalovirus exposure and HLA in healthy donors. The PCR employed 60 Vbeta primers together with 13 Jbeta primers. Produced via immunoSEQ multiplex PCR; TCRdb's table is partial and in-frame only. In the table there are approximately 150,000 clones, more than 65% of which are singletons. Source material: PBMCs. The chain combines TRBV7-9 with TRBJ1-5; 9 bases agree with TRBD1. This clonotype originated in a man between 25 and 39 years old in good health and CMV-seropositive. CDR3 sequence: CASRAGTGINQPQHF. CDR3 DNA: TGTGCCAGCAGGGCCGGGACAGGGATTAATCAGCCCCAGCATTTT.